Below, one T cell receptor (beta chain) is given with its context. Its antigen is not known. Between the trimmed V and J ends, which lost 3 bases and 10 bases, there was a span of 13 bases. Per germline, CDR1 SGHNT and CDR2 YYREEE (reference sequence). This CDR3 is 12 amino acids long. Individual cDNA molecules each carried unique molecular identifiers attached by the library. A single record per CDR3 protein comes from TCRdb applying MiXCR to the 5' RACE reads. The table has some 150,000 distinct CDR3 sequences, roughly 4% seen once. The starting material, unfractionated whole blood, was used for total RNA extraction. These data are taken from a study of human T cells and chemical hapten exposure. For the study at large: Among samples, TCR yields varied mainly because of small differences in pooled library volume.

General observations from the study: Sensitizing to DPC left TCRs with a frequency above 1 in 1000 unaltered.

The chain has TRBV5-4 and TRBJ1-2; a weak D match, TRBD1 (5 bases). This clonotype was obtained from a female donor in good health. Here the CDR3 reads CASSSQTEDYTF. The DNA for the CDR3 is TGTGCCAGCAGCTCTCAGACAGAGGACTACACCTTC.